This TCR beta chain was recovered during a study of blood T cell repertoires in COVID-19. Study-level information: Samples came from the United States, Italy and Spain, spanning acute and convalescent COVID-19.

In the original processing: It was from reference gene primer amplification that nucleated cell counts were estimated. Method: immunoSEQ multiplex PCR; TCRdb's copy keeps in-frame clones and lacks some. From that table come the V and J calls and clone size; the DNA was used to work out D and trimming. Of 200,000 to 250,000 clones in the sample, around 83% were seen once. The specimen sequenced was peripheral blood. This clonotype originated in a man younger than 40 who had recovered from COVID-19.

CDR3 DNA sequence: TGTGCCAGCAGTGAAAGTACAGGTAGGCCTGGGGCCAACGTCCTGACTTTC. Protein: CASSESTGRPGANVLTF. The chain combines TRBV6-1 with TRBJ2-6, with D possibly TRBD1 on 5 matching bases. Looked up from germline, CDR1 is MNHNS and CDR2 is SASEGT. The CDR3 sequence is 17 residues long. V was pared by 2 bases and J by 2 bases, with 13 bases between.